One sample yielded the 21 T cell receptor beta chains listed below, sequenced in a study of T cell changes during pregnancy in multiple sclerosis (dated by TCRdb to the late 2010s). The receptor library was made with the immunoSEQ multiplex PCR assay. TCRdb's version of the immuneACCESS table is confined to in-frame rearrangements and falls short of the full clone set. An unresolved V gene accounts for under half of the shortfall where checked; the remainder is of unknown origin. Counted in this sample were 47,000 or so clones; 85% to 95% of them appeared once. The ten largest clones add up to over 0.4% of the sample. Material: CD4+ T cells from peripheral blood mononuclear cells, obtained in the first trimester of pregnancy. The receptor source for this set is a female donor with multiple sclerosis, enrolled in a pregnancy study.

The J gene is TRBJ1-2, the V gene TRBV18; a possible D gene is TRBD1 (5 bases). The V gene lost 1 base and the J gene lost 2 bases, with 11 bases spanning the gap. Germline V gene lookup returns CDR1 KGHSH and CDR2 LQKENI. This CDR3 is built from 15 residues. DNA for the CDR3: TGTGCCAGCTCACCACGGGAGGGGAGGAACTATGGCTACACCTTC. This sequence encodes CASSPREGRNYGYTF.

The CDR3 region has the DNA TGTGCCAGCAGCTTCGGGGGGAAGGCAAATGAAAAACTGTTTTTT. Translating it yields CASSFGGKANEKLFF. The chain employs TRBV5-8 and TRBJ1-4, with TRBD1 as a possible D gene (5 bases). The germline gives CDR1 SGHTS, CDR2 YDEGEE. The germline V and J ends were trimmed by 2 bases and 5 bases, with 13 bases remaining between them. This CDR3 spans 15 amino acids.

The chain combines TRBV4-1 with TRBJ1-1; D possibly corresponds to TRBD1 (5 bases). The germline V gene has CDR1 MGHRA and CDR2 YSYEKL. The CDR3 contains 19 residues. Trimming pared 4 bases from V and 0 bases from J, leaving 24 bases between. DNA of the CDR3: TGCGCCAGCAGCCGAGCTGATACACCTGCTCAGGACATGAACACTGAAGCTTTCTTT. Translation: CASSRADTPAQDMNTEAFF.

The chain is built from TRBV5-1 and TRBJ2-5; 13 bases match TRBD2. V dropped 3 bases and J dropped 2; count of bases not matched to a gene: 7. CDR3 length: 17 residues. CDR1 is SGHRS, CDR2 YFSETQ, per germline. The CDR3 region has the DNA TGCGCCAGCAGCTATACCGGGACTAGCGGGGTGCAAGAGACCCAGTACTTC. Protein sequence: CASSYTGTSGVQETQYF. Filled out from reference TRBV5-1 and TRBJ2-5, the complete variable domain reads KAGVTQTPRYLIKTRGQQVTLSCSPISGHRSVSWYQQTPGQGLQFLFEYFSETQRNKGNFPGRFSGRQFSNSRSEMNVSTLELGDSALYLCASSYTGTSGVQETQYFGPGTRLLVL.

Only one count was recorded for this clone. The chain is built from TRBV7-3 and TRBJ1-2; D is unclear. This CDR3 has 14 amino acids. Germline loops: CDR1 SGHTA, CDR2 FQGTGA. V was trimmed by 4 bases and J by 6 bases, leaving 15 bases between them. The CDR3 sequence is CASSSSSMGDGYTF. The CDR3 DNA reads TGTGCCAGCAGCTCATCCTCCATGGGAGATGGCTACACCTTC.

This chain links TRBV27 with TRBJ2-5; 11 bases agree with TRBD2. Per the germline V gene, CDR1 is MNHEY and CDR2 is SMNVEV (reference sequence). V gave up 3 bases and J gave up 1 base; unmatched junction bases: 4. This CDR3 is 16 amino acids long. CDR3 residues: CASSLIAGGIQETQYF. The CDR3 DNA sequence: TGTGCCAGCAGTTTGATAGCGGGGGGGATCCAAGAGACCCAGTACTTC.

The CDR3 reads CASSTGGKAGNTIYF. CDR3 sequence (DNA): TGTGCCAGCAGTACAGGGGGCAAGGCTGGAAACACCATATATTTT. The gene calls are TRBV6-5 and TRBJ1-3, with 9 bases aligning to TRBD1. The J segment lost 2 bases and the V segment lost 5 bases, leaving 4 bases of the junction unmatched. CDR3 size: 15 residues. CDR1 and CDR2 (germline): MNHEY, SVGAGI.

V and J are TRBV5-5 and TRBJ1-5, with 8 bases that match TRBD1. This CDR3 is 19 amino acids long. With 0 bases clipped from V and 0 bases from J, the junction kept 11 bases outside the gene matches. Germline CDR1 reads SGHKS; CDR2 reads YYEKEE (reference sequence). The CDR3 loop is CASSLVADRGLDSNQPQHF. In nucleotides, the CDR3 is TGTGCCAGCAGCTTGGTCGCTGACAGGGGCCTCGATAGCAATCAGCCCCAGCATTTT.

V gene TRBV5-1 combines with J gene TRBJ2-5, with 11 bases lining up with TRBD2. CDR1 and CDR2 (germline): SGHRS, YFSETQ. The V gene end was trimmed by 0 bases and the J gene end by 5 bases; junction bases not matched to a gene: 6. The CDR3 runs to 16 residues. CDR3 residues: CASSLGSSGGSETQYF. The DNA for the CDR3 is TGCGCCAGCAGCTTGGGGTCTAGCGGGGGGTCCGAGACCCAGTACTTC.

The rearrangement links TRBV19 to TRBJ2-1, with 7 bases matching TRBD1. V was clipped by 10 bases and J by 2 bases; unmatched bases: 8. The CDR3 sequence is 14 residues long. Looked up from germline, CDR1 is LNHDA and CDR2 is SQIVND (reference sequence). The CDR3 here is CATNRGLTYNEQFF. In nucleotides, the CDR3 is TGTGCCACCAACAGGGGTCTAACCTACAATGAGCAGTTCTTC.

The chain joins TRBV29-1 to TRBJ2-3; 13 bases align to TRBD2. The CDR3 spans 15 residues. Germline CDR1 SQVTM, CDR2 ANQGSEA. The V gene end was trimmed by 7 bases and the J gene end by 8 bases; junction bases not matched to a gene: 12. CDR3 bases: TGCAGCGGGGACCCGGGACTAGCGGGGACCGGTACGCAGTATTTT. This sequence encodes CSGDPGLAGTGTQYF.

DNA for the CDR3: TGTGCCAGCAGCTTGCATTTGGCAGTTCCCCCTTTCTATGGCTACACCTTC. As protein: CASSLHLAVPPFYGYTF. V is TRBV5-5 and J is TRBJ1-2; D unclear. The germline CDR1 and CDR2 sequences are SGHKS and YYEKEE (reference sequence). Trimming stripped 1 base from V and 4 bases from J, with 20 bases between. This CDR3 is built from 17 residues.

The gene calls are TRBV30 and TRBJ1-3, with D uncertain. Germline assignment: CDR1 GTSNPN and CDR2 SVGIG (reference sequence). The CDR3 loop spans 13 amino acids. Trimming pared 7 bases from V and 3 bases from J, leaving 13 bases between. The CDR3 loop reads CASQGGDGNTIYF. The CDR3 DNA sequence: TGTGCCTCCCAAGGCGGGGATGGAAACACCATATATTTT.

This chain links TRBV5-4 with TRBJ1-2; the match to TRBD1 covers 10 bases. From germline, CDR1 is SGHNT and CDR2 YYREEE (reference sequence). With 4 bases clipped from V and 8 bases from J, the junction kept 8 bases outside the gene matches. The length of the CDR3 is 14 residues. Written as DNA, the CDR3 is TGTGCCAGCAGCCGGGCGGGACAGGGGAAAGGCTACACCTTC. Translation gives CASSRAGQGKGYTF.

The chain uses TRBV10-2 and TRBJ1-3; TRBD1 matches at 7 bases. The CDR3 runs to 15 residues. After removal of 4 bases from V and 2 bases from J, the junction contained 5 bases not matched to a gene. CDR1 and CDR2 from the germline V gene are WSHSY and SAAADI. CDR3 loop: CASSVPGTAGNTIYF. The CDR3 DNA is TGCGCCAGCAGTGTGCCCGGGACAGCTGGAAACACCATATATTTT.

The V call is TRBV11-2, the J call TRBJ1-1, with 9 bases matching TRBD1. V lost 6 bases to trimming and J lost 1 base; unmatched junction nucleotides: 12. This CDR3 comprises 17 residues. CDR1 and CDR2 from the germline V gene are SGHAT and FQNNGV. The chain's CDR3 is CASSQLDRGMWNTEAFF. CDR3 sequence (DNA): TGTGCCAGCAGTCAGTTGGACAGGGGAATGTGGAACACTGAAGCTTTCTTT.

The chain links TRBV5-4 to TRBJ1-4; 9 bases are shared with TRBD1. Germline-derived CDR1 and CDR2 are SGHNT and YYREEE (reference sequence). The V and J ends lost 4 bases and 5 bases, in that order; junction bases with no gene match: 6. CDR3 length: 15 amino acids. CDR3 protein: CASSDGTGWNEKLFF. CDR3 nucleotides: TGTGCCAGCAGCGATGGGACAGGGTGGAATGAAAAACTGTTTTTT.

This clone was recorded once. The CDR3 loop reads CASSPAGTGGGRGPLHF. The CDR3 bases are TGTGCCAGCAGCCCGGCCGGTACAGGGGGTGGACGGGGACCCCTCCACTTT. V usage is TRBV9 and J usage is TRBJ1-6, with 8 bases matching TRBD1. CDR3 length: 17 residues. From germline, CDR1 is SGDLS and CDR2 YYNGEE. V lost 4 bases to trimming and J lost 12 bases; unmatched junction nucleotides: 18. The full variable domain, completed using reference TRBV9 and TRBJ1-6, is DSGVTQTPKHLITATGQRVTLRCSPRSGDLSVYWYQQSLDQGLQFLIQYYNGEERAKGNILERFSAQQFPDLHSELNLSSLELGDSALYFCASSPAGTGGGRGPLHFGNGTRLTVT.

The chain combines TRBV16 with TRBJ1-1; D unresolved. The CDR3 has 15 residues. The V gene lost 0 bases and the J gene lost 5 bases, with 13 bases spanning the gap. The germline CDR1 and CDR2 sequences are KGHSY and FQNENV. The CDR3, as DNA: TGTGCCAGCAGCCAATCGGGAAGAGGAGGAACTGAAGCTTTCTTT. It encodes CASSQSGRGGTEAFF.

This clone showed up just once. The CDR3 DNA reads TGCGCCAGCAGCTTGGCCTCGGGTATTAGGCGGACTAATGAAAAACTGTTTTTT. Translated, it gives CASSLASGIRRTNEKLFF. V gene TRBV5-1 combines with J gene TRBJ1-4; D is uncertain. With 0 bases removed from V and 2 bases from J, the gap between germline ends came to 17 bases. The CDR3 is 18 amino acids. Germline V gene lookup returns CDR1 SGHRS and CDR2 YFSETQ.

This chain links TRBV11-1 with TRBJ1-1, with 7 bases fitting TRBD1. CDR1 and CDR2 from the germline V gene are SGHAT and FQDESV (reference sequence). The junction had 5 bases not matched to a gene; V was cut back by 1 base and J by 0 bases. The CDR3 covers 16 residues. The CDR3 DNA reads TGTGCCAGCAGCTTAGGGACAGGAAGGATGAACACTGAAGCTTTCTTT. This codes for CASSLGTGRMNTEAFF.